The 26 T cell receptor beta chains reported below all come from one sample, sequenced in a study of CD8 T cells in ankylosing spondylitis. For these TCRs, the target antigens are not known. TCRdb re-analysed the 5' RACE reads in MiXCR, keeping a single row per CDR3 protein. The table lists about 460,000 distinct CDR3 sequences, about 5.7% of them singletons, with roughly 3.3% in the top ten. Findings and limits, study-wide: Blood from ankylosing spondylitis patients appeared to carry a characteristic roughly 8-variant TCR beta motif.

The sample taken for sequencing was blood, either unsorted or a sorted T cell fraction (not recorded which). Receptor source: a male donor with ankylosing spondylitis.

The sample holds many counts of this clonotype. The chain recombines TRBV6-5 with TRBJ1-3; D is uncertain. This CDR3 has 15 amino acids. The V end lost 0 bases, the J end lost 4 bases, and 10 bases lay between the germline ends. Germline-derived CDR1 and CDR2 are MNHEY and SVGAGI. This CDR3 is CASSYSFWEGNTIYF. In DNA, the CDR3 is TGTGCCAGCAGTTACTCGTTCTGGGAGGGAAACACCATATATTTT.

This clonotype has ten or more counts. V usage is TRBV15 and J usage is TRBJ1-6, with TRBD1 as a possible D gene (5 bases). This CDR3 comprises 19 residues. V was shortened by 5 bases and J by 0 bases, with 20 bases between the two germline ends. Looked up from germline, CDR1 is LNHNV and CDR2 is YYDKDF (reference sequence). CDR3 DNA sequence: TGTGCCACCAGCGGGGCGAACGGACATCTAAGCTCCTATAATTCACCCCTCCACTTT. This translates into CATSGANGHLSSYNSPLHF. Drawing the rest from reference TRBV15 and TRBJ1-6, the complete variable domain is DAMVIQNPRYQVTQFGKPVTLSCSQTLNHNVMYWYQQKSSQAPKLLFHYYDKDFNNEADTPDNFQSRRPNTSFCFLDIRSPGLGDTAMYLCATSGANGHLSSYNSPLHFGNGTRLTVT.

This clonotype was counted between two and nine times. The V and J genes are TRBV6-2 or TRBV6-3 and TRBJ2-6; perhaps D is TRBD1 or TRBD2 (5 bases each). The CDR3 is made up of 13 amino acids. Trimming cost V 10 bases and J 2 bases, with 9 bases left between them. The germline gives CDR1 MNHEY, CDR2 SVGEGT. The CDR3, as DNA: TGTGCCATGAGGGGTGCTGGGGCCAACGTCCTGACTTTC. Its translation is CAMRGAGANVLTF.

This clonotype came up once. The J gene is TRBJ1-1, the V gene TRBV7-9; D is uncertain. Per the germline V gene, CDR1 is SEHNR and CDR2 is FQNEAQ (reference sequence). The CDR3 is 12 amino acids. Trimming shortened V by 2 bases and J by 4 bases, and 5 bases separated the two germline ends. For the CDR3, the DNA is TGTGCCAGCAGCTTATCTGTCACTGAAGCTTTCTTT. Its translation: CASSLSVTEAFF.

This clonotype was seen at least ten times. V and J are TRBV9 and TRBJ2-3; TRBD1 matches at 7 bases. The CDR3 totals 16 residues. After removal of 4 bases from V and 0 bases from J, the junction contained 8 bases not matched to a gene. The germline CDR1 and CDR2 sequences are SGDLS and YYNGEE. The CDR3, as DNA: TGTGCCAGCAGCCCCTGGACAGGTTCTAGCACAGATACGCAGTATTTT. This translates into CASSPWTGSSTDTQYF.

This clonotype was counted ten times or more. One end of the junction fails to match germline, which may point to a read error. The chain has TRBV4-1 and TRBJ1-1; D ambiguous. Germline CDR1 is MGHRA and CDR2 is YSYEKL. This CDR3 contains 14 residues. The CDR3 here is CASSPRVMNTEAFF. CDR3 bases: TGTGCCAGCAGCCCTCGTGTGATGAACACTGAAGCTTTCTTT.

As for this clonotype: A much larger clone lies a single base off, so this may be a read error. CDR3 in amino acids: CASSQNVPRGGFLAKNIQYF. The CDR3, as DNA: TGCGCCAGCAGCCAAAATGTGCCCCGGGGTGGGTTTTTGGCCAAAAACATTCAGTACTTC. The chain couples TRBV4-3 to TRBJ2-4; TRBD2 might be the D (5 bases). V lost 2 bases and J 1 base, leaving 24 bases between the germline ends. This CDR3 is 20 amino acids long. The germline V gene has CDR1 LGHNA and CDR2 YSLEER.

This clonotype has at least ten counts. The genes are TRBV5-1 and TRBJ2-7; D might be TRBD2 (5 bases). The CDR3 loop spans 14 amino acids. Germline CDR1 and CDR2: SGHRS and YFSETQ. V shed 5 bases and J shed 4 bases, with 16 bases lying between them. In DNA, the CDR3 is TGCGCCAGCAGTCCGGACCCGGACTTATACGAGCAGTACTTC. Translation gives CASSPDPDLYEQYF. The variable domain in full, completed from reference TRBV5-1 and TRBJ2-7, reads KAGVTQTPRYLIKTRGQQVTLSCSPISGHRSVSWYQQTPGQGLQFLFEYFSETQRNKGNFPGRFSGRQFSNSRSEMNVSTLELGDSALYLCASSPDPDLYEQYFGPGTRLTVT.

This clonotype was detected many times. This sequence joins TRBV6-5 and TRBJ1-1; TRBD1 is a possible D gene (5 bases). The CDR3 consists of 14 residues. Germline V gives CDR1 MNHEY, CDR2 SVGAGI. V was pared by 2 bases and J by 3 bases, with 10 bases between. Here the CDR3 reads CASSYLGGDTEAFF. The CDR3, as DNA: TGTGCCAGCAGTTACCTGGGAGGGGACACTGAAGCTTTCTTT.

The CDR3 loop is CSGKPPGGQKISYNYGYTF. In nucleotides, the CDR3 is TGCAGTGGCAAGCCCCCGGGTGGGCAGAAAATTTCTTATAACTATGGCTACACCTTC. V is TRBV20-1 and J is TRBJ1-2; D unclear. CDR3 length: 19 amino acids. The germline V gene encodes CDR1 DFQATT and CDR2 SNEGSKA (reference sequence). The ends were cut back, 7 bases at V and 1 base at J, with 31 bases in the middle.

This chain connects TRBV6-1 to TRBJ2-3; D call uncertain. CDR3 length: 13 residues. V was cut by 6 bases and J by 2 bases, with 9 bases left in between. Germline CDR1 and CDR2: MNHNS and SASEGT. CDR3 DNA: TGTGCCAGCAGGGACGAAAACACAGATACGCAGTATTTT. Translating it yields CASRDENTDTQYF.

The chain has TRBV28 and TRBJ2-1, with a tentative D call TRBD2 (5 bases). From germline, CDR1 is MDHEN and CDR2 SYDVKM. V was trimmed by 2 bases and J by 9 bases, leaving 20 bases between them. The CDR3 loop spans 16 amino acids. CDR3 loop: CASSLDTRLGLTEQFF. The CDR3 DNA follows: TGTGCCAGCAGTTTAGACACACGACTTGGACTTACTGAGCAGTTCTTC. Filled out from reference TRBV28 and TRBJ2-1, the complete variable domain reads DVKVTQSSRYLVKRTGEKVFLECVQDMDHENMFWYRQDPGLGLRLIYFSYDVKMKEKGDIPEGYSVSREKKERFSLILESASTNQTSMYLCASSLDTRLGLTEQFFGPGTRLTVL.

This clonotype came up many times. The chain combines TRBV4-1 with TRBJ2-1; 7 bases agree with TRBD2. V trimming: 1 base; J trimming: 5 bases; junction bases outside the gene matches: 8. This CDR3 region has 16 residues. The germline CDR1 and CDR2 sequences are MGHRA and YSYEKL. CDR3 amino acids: CASSQAGTTLNNEQFF. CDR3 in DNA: TGCGCCAGCAGCCAAGCCGGGACTACGTTAAACAATGAGCAGTTCTTC.

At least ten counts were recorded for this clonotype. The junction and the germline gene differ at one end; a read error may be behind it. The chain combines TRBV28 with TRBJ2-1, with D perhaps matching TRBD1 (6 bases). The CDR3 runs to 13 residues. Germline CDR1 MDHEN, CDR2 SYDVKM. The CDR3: CASSFLRDTTPSF. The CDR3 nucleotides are TGTGCCAGCAGTTTCCTCCGGGACACAACCCCTTCCTTC.

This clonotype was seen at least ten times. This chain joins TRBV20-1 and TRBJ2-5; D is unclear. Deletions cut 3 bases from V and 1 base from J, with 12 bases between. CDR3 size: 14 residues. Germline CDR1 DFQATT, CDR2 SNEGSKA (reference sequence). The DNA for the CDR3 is TGCAGTGCTAGTTTGGCAGCGAGCCAAGAGACCCAGTACTTC. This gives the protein CSASLAASQETQYF.

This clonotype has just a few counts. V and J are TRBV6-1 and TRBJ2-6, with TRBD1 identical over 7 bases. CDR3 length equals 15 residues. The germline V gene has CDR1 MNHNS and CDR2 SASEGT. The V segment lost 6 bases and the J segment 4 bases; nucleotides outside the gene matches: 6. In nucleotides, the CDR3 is TGTGCCAGCAGCCGCGACAGGGACGGGGCCAACGTCCTGACTTTC. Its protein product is CASSRDRDGANVLTF.

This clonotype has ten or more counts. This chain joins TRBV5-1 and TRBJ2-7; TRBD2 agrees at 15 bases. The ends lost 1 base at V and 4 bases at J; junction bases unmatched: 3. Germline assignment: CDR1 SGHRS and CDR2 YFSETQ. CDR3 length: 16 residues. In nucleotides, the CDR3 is TGCGCCAGCAGCTTGACCGGGACTAGCGGGAGGTACGAGCAGTACTTC. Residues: CASSLTGTSGRYEQYF.

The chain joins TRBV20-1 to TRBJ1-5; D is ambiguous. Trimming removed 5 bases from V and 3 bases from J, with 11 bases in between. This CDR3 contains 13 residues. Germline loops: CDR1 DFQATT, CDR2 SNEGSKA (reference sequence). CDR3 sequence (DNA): TGCAGTGCTGAGGCAGGCTTCAATCAGCCCCAGCATTTT. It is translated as CSAEAGFNQPQHF.

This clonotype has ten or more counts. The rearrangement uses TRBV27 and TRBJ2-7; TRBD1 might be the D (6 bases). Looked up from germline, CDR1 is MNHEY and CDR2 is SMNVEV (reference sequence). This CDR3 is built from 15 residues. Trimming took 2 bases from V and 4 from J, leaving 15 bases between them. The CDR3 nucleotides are TGTGCCAGCAGTTTACTAAGGGGGTATGGTTACGAGCAGTACTTC. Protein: CASSLLRGYGYEQYF.

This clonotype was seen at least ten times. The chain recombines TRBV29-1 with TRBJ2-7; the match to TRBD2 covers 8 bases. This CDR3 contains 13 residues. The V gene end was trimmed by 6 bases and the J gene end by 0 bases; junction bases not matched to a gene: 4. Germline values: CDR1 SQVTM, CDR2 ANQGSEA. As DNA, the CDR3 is TGCAGCGTCCGACTAGCGAGCTCCTACGAGCAGTACTTC. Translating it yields CSVRLASSYEQYF.

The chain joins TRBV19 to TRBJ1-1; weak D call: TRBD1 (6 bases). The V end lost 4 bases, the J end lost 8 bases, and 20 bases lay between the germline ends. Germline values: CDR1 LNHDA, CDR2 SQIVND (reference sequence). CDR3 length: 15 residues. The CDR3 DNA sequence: TGTGCCAGTAGTACCTACCGGGGCGGACAGACGGAAGCTTTCTTT. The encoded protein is CASSTYRGGQTEAFF.

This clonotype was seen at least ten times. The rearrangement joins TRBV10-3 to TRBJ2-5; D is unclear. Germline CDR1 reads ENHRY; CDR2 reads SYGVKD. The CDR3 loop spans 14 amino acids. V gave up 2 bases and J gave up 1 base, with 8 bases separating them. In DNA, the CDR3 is TGTGCCATCAGTGAGCGCAGGTTCCAAGAGACCCAGTACTTC. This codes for CAISERRFQETQYF.

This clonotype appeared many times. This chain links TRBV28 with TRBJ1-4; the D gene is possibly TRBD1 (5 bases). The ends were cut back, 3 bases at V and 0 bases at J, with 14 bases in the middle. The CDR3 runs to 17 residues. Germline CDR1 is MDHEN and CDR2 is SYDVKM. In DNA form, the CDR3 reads TGTGCCAGCAGTTTCCAAAATTACAGGTCAACTAATGAAAAACTGTTTTTT. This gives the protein CASSFQNYRSTNEKLFF.

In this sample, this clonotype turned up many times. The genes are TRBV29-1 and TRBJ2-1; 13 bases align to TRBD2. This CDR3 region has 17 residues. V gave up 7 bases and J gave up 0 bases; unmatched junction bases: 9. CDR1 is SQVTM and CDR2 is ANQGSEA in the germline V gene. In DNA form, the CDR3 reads TGCAGCGGTGGGGGACTAGCGGGAAGAGGCTCCTACAATGAGCAGTTCTTC. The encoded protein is CSGGGLAGRGSYNEQFF.

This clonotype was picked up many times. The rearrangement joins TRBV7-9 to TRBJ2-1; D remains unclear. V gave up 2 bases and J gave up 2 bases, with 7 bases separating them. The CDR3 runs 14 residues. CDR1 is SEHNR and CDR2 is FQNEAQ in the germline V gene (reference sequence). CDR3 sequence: CASSLRSTYNEQFF. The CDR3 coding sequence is TGTGCCAGCAGCTTACGCAGCACCTACAATGAGCAGTTCTTC.

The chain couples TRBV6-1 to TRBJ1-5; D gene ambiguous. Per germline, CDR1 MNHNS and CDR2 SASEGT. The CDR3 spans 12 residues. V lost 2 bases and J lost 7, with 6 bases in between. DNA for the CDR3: TGTGCCAGCAGTGAATTAGCCCAGCCCCAGCATTTT. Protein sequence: CASSELAQPQHF.